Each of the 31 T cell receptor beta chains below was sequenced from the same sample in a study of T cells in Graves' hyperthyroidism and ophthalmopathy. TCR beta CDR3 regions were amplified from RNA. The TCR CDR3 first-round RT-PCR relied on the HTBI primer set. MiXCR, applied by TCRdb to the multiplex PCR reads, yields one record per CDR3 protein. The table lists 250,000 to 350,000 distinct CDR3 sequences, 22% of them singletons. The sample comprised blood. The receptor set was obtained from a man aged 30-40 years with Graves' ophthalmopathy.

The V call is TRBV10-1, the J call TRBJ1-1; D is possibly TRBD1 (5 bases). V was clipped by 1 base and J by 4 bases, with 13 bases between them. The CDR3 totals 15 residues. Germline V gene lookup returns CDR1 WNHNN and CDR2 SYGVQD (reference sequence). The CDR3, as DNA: TGCGCCAGCAGTGAGTACAGGAGAATCGGCACTGAAGCTTTCTTT. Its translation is CASSEYRRIGTEAFF.

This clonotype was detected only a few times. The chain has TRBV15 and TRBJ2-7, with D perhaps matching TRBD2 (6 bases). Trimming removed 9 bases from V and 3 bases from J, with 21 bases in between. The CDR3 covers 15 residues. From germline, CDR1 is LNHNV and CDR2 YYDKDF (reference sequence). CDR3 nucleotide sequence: TGTGCCACTGCGGAGGGAACGGGCTATGGCTACGAGCAGTACTTC. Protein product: CATAEGTGYGYEQYF.

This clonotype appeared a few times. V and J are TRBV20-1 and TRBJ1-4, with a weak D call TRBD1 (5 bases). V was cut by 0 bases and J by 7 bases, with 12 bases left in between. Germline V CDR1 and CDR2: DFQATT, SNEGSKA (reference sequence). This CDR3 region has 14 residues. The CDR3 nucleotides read TGCAGTGCTAGAGATCCGTTAAGGGGTGAAAAACTGTTTTTT. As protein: CSARDPLRGEKLFF.

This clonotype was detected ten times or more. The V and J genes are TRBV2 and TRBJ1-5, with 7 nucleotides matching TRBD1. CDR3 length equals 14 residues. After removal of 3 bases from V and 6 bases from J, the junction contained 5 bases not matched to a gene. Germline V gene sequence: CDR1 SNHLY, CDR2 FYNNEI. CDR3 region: CASSDFSGGQPQHF. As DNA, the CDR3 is TGTGCCAGCAGTGATTTCTCAGGGGGTCAGCCCCAGCATTTT.

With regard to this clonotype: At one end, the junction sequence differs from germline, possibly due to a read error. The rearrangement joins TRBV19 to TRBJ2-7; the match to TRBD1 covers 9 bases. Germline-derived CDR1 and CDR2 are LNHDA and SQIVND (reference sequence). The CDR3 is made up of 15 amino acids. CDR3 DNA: TGTGCCAGTAGCATAGCCGGGACAGGGATCTACGAGCAGTACTTC. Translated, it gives CASSIAGTGIYEQYF.

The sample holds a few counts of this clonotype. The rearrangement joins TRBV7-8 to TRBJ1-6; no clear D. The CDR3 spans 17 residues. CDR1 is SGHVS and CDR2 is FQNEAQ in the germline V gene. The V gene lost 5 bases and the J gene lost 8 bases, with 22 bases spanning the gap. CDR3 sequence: CASSPLRVLGPDSPLHF. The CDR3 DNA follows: TGTGCCAGCAGCCCACTGCGGGTTTTGGGCCCGGATTCACCCCTCCACTTT.

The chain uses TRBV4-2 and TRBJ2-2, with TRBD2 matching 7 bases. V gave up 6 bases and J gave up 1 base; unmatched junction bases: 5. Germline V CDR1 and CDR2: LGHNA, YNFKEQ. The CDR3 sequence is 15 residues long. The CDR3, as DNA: TGTGCCAGCAGACCTAGCGGAGGGAACACCGGGGAGCTGTTTTTT. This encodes CASRPSGGNTGELFF.

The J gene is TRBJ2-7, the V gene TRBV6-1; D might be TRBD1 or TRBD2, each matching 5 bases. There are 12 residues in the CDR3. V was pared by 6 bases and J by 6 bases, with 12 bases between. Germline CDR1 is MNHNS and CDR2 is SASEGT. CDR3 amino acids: CASSSIGAEQYF. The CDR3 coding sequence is TGTGCCAGCAGCTCCATCGGGGCCGAGCAGTACTTC.

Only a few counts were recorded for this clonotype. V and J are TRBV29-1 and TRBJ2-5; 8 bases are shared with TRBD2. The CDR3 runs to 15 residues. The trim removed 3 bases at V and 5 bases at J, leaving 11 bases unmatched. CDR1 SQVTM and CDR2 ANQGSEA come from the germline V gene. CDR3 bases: TGCAGCGTTGATCCCTGGGCGGGGGGCCGGGAGACCCAGTACTTC. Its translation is CSVDPWAGGRETQYF.

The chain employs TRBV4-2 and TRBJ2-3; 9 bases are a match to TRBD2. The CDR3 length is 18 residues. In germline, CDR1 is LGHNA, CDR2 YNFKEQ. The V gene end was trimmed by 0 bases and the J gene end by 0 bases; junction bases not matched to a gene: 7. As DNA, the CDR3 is TGTGCCAGCAGCCAAGATATCACTAGCGGGTATAGCACAGATACGCAGTATTTT. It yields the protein CASSQDITSGYSTDTQYF.

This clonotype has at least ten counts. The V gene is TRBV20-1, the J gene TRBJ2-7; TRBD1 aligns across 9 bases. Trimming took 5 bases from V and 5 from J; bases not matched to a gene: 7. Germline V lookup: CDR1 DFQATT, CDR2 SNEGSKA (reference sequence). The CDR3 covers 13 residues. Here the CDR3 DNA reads TGCAGTGCTCCACAGGGGGCTAGGCACGAGCAGTACTTC. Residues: CSAPQGARHEQYF.

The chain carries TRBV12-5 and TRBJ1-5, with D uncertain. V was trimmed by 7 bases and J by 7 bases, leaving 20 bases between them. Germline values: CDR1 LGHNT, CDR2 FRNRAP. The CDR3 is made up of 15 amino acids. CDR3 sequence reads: CASASMIGSYQPQHF. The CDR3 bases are TGTGCTAGTGCCTCTATGATCGGGTCGTACCAGCCCCAGCATTTT.

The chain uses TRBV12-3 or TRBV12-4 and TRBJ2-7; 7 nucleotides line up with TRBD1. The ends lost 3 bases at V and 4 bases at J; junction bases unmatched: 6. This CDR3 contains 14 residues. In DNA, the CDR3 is TGTGCCAGCAGTTTTAGACAGGGAAGGTACGAGCAGTACTTC. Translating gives CASSFRQGRYEQYF.

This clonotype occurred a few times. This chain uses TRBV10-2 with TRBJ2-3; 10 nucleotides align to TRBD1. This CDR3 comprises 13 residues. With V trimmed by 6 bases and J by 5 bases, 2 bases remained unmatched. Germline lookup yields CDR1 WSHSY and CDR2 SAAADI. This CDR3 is CASRGTGEDTQYF. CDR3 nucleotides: TGCGCCAGCAGGGGGACAGGGGAAGATACGCAGTATTTT.

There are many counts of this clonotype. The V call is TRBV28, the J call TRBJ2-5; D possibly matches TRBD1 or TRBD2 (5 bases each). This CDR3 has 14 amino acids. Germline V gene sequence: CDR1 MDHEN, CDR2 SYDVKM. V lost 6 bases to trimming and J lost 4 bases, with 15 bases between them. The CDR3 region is CASRGVDGAETQYF. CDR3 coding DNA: TGTGCCAGCAGGGGGGTCGATGGGGCAGAGACCCAGTACTTC.

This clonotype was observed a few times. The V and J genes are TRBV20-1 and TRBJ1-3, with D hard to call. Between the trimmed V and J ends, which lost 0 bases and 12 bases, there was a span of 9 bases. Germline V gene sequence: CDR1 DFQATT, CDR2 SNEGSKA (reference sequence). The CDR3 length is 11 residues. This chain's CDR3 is CSARDGRGIYF. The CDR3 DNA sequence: TGCAGTGCTAGAGACGGGCGCGGCATATATTTT.

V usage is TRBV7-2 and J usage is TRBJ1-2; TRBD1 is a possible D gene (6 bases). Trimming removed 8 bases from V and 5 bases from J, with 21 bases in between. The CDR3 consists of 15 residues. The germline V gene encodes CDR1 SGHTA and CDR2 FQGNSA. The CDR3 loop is CASAARGPAGYGYTF. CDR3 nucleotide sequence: TGTGCCAGCGCGGCCCGGGGGCCCGCAGGGTATGGCTACACCTTC.

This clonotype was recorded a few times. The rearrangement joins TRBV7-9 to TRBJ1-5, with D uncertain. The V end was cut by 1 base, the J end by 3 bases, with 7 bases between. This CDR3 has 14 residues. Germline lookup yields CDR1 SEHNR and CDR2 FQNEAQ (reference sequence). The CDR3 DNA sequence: TGTGCCAGCAGCTTAGGTCATGACAATCAGCCCCAGCATTTT. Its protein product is CASSLGHDNQPQHF.

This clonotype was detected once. CDR3 sequence (DNA): TGCAGTGCTGGCCGTTCTGACAGGGGGCGATCACCCCTCCACTTT. Protein sequence: CSAGRSDRGRSPLHF. The chain employs TRBV20-1 and TRBJ1-6, with TRBD1 matching 10 bases. This CDR3 has 15 amino acids. CDR1 is DFQATT, CDR2 SNEGSKA, per germline (reference sequence). V lost 5 bases to trimming and J lost 10 bases; unmatched junction nucleotides: 11.

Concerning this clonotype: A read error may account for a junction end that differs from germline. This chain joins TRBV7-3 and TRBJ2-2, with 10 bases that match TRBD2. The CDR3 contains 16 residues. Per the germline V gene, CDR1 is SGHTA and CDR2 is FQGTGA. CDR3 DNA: TGTGCCCGCAGCTGGACTAGCGGAGCGAACACCGGGGAGCTGTTTTTT. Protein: CARSWTSGANTGELFF. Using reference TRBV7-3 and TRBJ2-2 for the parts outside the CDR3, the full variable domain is GAGVSQTPSNKVTEKGKYVELRCDPISGHTALYWYRQSLGQGPEFLIYFQGTGAADDSGLPNDRFFAVRPEGSVSTLKIQRTERGDSAVYLCARSWTSGANTGELFFGEGSRLTVL.

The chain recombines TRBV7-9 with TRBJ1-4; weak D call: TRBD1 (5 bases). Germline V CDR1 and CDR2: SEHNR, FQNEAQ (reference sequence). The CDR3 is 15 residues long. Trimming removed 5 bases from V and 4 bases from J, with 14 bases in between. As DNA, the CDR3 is TGTGCCAGCAGCCAAAACGGTGGGGGTAATGAAAAACTGTTTTTT. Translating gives CASSQNGGGNEKLFF.

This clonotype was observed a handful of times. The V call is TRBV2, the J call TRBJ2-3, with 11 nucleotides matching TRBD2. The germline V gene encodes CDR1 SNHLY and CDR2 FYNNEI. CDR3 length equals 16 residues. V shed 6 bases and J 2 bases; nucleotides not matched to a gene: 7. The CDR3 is CASSRRTSGYTDTQYF. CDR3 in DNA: TGTGCCAGCAGCCGACGGACTAGCGGGTACACAGATACGCAGTATTTT. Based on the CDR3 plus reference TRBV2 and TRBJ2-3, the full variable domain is EPEVTQTPSHQVTQMGQEVILRCVPISNHLYFYWYRQILGQKVEFLVSFYNNEISEKSEIFDDQFSVERPDGSNFTLKIRSTKLEDSAMYFCASSRRTSGYTDTQYFGPGTRLTVL.

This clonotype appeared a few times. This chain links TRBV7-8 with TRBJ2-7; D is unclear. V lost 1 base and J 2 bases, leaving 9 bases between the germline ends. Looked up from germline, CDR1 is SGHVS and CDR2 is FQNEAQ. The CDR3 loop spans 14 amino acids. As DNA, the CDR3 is TGTGCCAGCAGCTTAGGTCGGAACACCTACGAGCAGTACTTC. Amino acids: CASSLGRNTYEQYF.

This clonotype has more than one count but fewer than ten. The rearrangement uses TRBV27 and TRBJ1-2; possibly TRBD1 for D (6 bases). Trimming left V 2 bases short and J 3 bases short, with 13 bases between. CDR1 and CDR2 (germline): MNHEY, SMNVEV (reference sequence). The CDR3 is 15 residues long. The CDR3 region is CASSLRGQPHYGYTF. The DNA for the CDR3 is TGTGCCAGCAGTTTACGTGGACAGCCTCACTATGGCTACACCTTC.

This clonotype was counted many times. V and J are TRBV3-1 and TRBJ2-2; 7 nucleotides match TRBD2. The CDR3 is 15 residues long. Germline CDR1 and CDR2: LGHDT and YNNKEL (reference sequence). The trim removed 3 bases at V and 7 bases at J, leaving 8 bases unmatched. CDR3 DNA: TGTGCCAGCAGCCAGGGGAGGGCCGTAGGCGGGGAGCTGTTTTTT. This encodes CASSQGRAVGGELFF.

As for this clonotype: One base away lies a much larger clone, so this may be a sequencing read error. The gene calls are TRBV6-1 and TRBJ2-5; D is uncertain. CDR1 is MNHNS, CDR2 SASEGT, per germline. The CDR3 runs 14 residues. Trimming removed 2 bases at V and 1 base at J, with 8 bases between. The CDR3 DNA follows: TGTGCCAGCAGTGAACGTACAGTCCAAGAGACCCAGTACTTC. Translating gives CASSERTVQETQYF.

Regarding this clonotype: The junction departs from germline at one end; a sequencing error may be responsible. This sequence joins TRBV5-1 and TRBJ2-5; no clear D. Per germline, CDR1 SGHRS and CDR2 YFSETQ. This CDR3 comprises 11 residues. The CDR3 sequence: CASSSQETQHF. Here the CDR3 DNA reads TGCGCCAGCAGCAGCCAAGAGACCCAGCACTTC.

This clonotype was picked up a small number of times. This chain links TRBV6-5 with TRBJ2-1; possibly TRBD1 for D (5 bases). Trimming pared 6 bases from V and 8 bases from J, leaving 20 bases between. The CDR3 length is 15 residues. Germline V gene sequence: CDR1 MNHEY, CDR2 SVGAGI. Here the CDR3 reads CASSPMNRQNHEQFF. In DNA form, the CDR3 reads TGTGCCAGCAGCCCTATGAACCGACAGAACCATGAGCAGTTCTTC.

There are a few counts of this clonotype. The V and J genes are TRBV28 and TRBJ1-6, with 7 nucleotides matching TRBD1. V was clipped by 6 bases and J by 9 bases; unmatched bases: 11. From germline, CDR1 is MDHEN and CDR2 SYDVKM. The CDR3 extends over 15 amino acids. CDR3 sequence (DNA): TGTGCCAGCAGACCTTACCAGGGGGAAGGTTCACCCCTCCACTTT. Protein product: CASRPYQGEGSPLHF.

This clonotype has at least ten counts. The CDR3 DNA reads TGTGCCAGCAGTTTGGTTGCGGGCTCCACCGGGGAGCTGTTTTTT. Translating gives CASSLVAGSTGELFF. V gene TRBV27 combines with J gene TRBJ2-2; D is possibly TRBD2 (5 bases). CDR3 length equals 15 residues. Trimming took 3 bases from V and 4 from J, leaving 12 bases between them. Per the germline V gene, CDR1 is MNHEY and CDR2 is SMNVEV (reference sequence).

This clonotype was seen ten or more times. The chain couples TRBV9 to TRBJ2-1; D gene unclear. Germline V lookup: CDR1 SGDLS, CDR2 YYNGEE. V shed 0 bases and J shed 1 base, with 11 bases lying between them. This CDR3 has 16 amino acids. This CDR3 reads CASSVAVGFSYNEQFF. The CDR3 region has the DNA TGTGCCAGCAGCGTAGCTGTGGGGTTTTCCTACAATGAGCAGTTCTTC.